This TCR beta chain was observed in a study of blood T cell repertoires in COVID-19. At the level of the study: Either two negative PCRs, clearance, or symptom resolution qualified Cohort 3 donors as recovered.

Profiled with immunoSEQ multiplex PCR; TCRdb holds only in-frame clones, not every one. The data hold around 140,000 clones, with over 75% observed a single time. The CDR3 spans 13 residues. The ends lost 2 bases at V and 6 bases at J; junction bases unmatched: 4. Germline V lookup: CDR1 SGHRS, CDR2 YFSETQ. This sequence was found in a man aged 50 to 59 in a cohort exposed to, infected with or recovered from COVID-19 (not recorded which). This chain links TRBV5-1 with TRBJ1-1, with 7 bases identical to TRBD1. Specimen: PBMCs or T cells enriched from blood (not recorded which). The CDR3 sequence is CASSLGGRAEAFF. For the CDR3, the DNA is TGCGCCAGCAGCTTAGGGGGCAGGGCTGAAGCTTTCTTT.